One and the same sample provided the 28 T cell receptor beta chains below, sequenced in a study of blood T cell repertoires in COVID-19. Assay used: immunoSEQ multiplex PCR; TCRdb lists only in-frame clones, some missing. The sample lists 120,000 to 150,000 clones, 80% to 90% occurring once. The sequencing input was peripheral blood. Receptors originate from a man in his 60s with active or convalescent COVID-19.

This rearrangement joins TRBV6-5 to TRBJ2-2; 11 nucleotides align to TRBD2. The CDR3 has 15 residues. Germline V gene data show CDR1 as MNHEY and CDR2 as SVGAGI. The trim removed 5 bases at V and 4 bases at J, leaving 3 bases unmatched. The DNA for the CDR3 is TGTGCCAGCAGTAGACTAGCGGGAAGCACCGGGGAGCTGTTTTTT. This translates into CASSRLAGSTGELFF.

The CDR3 sequence is CASSQTQGWPQHF. Here the CDR3 DNA reads TGTGCCAGCTCACAAACACAGGGGTGGCCCCAGCATTTT. V and J are TRBV18 and TRBJ1-5; TRBD1 agrees at 7 bases. CDR1 is KGHSH and CDR2 is LQKENI in the germline V gene. The V and J ends lost 4 bases and 9 bases, in that order; junction bases with no gene match: 6. The length of the CDR3 is 13 residues. Full variable domain (outside the CDR3, taken from reference TRBV18 and TRBJ1-5): NAGVMQNPRHLVRRRGQEARLRCSPMKGHSHVYWYRQLPEEGLKFMVYLQKENIIDESGMPKERFSAEFPKEGPSILRIQQVVRGDSAAYFCASSQTQGWPQHFGDGTRLSIL.

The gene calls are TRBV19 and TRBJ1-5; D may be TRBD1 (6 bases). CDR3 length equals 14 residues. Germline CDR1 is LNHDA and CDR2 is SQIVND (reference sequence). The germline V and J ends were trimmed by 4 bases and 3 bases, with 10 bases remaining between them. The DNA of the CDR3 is TGTGCCAGTAGTACGGGGACATACAATCAGCCCCAGCATTTT. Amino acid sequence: CASSTGTYNQPQHF. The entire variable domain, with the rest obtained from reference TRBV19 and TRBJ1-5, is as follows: DGGITQSPKYLFRKEGQNVTLSCEQNLNHDAMYWYRQDPGQGLRLIYYSQIVNDFQKGDIAEGYSVSREKKESFPLTVTSAQKNPTAFYLCASSTGTYNQPQHFGDGTRLSIL.

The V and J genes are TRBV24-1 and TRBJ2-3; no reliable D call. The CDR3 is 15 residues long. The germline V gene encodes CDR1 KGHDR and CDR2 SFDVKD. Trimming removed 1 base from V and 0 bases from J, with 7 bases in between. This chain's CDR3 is CATSDFQDSTDTQYF. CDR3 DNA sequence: TGTGCCACCAGTGATTTCCAGGATAGCACAGATACGCAGTATTTT.

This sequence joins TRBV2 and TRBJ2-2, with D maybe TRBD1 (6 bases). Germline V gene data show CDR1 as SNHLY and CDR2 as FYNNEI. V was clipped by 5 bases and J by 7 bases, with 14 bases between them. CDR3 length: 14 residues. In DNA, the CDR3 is TGTGCCAGCAGTATACAGGGTTTGGGCGGGGAGCTGTTTTTT. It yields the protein CASSIQGLGGELFF. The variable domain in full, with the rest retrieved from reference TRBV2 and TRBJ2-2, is EPEVTQTPSHQVTQMGQEVILRCVPISNHLYFYWYRQILGQKVEFLVSFYNNEISEKSEIFDDQFSVERPDGSNFTLKIRSTKLEDSAMYFCASSIQGLGGELFFGEGSRLTVL.

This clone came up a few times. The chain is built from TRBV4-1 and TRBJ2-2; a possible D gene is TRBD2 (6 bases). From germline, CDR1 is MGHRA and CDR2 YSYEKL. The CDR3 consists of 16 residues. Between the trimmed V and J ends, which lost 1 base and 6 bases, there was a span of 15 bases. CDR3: CASSQVIGRGAGELFF. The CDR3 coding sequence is TGCGCCAGCAGCCAAGTCATCGGGAGAGGGGCCGGGGAGCTGTTTTTT.

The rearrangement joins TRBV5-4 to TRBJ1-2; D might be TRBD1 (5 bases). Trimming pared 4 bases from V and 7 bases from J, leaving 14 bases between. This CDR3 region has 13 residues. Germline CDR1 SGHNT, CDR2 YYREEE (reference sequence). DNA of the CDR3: TGTGCCAGCAGCCTATTGACAGCGCCTGGCTACACCTTC. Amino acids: CASSLLTAPGYTF. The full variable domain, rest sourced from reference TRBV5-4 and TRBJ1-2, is ETGVTQSPTHLIKTRGQQVTLRCSSQSGHNTVSWYQQALGQGPQFIFQYYREEENGRGNFPPRFSGLQFPNYSSELNVNALELDDSALYLCASSLLTAPGYTFGSGTRLTVV.

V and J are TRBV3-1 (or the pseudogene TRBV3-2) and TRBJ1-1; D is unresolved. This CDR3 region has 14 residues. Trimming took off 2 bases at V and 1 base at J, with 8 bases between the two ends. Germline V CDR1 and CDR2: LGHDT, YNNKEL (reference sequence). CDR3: CASSQMSGNTEAFF. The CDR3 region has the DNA TGTGCCAGCAGCCAAATGTCGGGGAACACTGAAGCTTTCTTT.

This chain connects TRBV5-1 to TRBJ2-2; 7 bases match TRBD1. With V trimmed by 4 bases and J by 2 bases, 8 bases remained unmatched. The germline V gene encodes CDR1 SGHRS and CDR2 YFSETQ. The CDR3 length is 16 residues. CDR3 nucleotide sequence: TGCGCCAGCAGCACCTACAGGGGTCGAAACACCGGGGAGCTGTTTTTT. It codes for CASSTYRGRNTGELFF.

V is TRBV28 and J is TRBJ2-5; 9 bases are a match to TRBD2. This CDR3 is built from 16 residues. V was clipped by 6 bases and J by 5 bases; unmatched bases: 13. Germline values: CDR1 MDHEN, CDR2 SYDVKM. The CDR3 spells CASSPGGAGGRETQYF. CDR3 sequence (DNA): TGTGCCAGCAGCCCGGGGGGAGCGGGAGGTAGGGAGACCCAGTACTTC.

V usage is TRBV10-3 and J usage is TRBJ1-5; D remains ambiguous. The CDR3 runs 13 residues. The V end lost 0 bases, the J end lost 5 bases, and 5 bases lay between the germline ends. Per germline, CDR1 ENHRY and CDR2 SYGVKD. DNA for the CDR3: TGTGCCATCAGTGAGTCGTCGGATCAGCCCCAGCATTTT. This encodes CAISESSDQPQHF.

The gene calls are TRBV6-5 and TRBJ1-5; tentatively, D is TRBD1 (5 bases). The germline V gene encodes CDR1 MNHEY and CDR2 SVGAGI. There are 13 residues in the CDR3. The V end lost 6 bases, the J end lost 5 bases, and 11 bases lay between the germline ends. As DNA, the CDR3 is TGTGCCAGCAGAAACAGGCCTGATCAGCCCCAGCATTTT. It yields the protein CASRNRPDQPQHF.

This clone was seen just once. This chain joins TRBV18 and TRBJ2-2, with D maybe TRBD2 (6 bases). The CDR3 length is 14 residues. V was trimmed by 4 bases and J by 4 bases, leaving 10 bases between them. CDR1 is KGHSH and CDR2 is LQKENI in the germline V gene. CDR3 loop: CASSRDSLTGELFF. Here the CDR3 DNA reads TGTGCCAGCTCACGGGACTCGCTCACCGGGGAGCTGTTTTTT.

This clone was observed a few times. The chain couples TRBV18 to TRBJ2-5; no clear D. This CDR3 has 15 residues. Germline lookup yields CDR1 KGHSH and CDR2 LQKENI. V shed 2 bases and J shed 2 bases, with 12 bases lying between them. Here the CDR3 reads CASSPRSTGQETQYF. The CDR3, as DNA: TGTGCCAGCTCACCAAGGTCGACTGGACAAGAGACCCAGTACTTC.

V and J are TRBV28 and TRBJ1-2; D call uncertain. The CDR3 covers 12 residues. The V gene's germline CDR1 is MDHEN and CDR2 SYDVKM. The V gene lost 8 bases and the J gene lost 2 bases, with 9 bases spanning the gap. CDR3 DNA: TGTGCCAGCGATGATCTAAACTATGGCTACACCTTC. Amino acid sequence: CASDDLNYGYTF.

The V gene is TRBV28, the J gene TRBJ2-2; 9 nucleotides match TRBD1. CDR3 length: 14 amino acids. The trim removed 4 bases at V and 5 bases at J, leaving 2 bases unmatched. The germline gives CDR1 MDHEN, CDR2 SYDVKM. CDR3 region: CASSWTGATGELFF. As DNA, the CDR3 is TGTGCCAGCAGTTGGACAGGGGCGACCGGGGAGCTGTTTTTT.

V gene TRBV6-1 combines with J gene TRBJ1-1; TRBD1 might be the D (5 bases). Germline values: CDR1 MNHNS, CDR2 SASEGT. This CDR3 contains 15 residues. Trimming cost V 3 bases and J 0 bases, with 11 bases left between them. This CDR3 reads CASSDRAAMNTEAFF. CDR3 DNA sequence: TGTGCCAGCAGTGACAGGGCCGCGATGAACACTGAAGCTTTCTTT.

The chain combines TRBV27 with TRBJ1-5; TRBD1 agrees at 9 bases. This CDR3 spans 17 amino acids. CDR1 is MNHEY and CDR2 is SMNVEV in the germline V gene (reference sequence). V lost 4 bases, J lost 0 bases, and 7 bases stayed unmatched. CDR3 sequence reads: CASSSHSDRGSNQPQHF. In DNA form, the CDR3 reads TGTGCCAGCAGTTCCCACTCGGACAGGGGTAGCAATCAGCCCCAGCATTTT.

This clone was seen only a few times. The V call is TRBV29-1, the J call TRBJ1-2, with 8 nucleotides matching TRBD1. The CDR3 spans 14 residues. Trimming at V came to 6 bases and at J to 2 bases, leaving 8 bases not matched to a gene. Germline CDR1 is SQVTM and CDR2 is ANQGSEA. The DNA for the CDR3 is TGCAGCGTATGGACAGGGAACCTAAACTATGGCTACACCTTC. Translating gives CSVWTGNLNYGYTF.

The CDR3 sequence is CSVDTGRGSSYEQYF. As DNA, the CDR3 is TGCAGCGTTGACACTGGGCGGGGCAGCTCCTACGAGCAGTACTTC. V is TRBV29-1 and J is TRBJ2-7; D might be TRBD2 (6 bases). This CDR3 spans 15 amino acids. Trimming stripped 3 bases from V and 0 bases from J, with 15 bases between. CDR1 and CDR2 (germline): SQVTM, ANQGSEA.

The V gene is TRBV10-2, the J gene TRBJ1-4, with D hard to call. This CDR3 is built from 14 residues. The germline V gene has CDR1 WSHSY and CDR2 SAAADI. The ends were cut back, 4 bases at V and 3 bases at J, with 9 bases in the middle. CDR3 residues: CASSVMSANEKLFF. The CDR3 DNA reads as TGCGCCAGCAGTGTAATGTCAGCTAATGAAAAACTGTTTTTT.

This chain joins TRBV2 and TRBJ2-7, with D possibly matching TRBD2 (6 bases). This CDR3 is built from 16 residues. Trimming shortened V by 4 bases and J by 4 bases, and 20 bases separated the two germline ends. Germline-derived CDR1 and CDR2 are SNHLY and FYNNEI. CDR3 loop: CASSGGGRTVLYEQYF. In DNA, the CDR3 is TGTGCCAGCAGTGGCGGTGGGAGGACGGTCCTTTACGAGCAGTACTTC. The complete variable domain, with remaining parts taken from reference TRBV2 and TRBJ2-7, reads EPEVTQTPSHQVTQMGQEVILRCVPISNHLYFYWYRQILGQKVEFLVSFYNNEISEKSEIFDDQFSVERPDGSNFTLKIRSTKLEDSAMYFCASSGGGRTVLYEQYFGPGTRLTVT.

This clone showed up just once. CDR3 DNA sequence: TGTGCCAGCAGCCCTAGTTACCAAGAGACCCAGTACTTC. Its protein product is CASSPSYQETQYF. The V and J genes are TRBV5-6 and TRBJ2-5; no reliable D call. The germline CDR1 and CDR2 sequences are SGHDT and YYEEEE. The CDR3 has 13 amino acids. V was shortened by 4 bases and J by 0 bases, with 7 bases between the two germline ends.

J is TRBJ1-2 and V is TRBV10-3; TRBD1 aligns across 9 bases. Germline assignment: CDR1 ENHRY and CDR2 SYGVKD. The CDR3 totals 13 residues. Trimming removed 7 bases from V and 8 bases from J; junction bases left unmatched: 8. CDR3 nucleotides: TGTGCCATCACCTTGGACAGGGGAGGCGGCTACACCTTC. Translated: CAITLDRGGGYTF.

The CDR3 loop is CASRSTGRYNQPQHF. In nucleotides, the CDR3 is TGTGCCAGCAGGTCCACAGGACGGTACAATCAGCCCCAGCATTTT. The chain is built from TRBV6-5 and TRBJ1-5; D perhaps matches TRBD1 (5 bases). The CDR3 is made up of 15 amino acids. Germline assignment: CDR1 MNHEY and CDR2 SVGAGI. V was shortened by 6 bases and J by 3 bases, with 15 bases between the two germline ends.

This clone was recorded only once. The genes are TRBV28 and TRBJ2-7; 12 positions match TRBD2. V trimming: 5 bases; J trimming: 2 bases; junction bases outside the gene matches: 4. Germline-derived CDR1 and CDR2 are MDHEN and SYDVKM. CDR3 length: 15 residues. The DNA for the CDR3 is TGTGCCAGCAGTCCGTGGACTAGCGGGACCTACGAGCAGTACTTC. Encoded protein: CASSPWTSGTYEQYF.

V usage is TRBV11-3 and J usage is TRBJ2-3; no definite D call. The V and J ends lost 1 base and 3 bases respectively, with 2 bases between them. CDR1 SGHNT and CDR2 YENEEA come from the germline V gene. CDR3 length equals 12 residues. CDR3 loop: CASSLATDTQYF. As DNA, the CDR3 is TGTGCCAGCAGCTTAGCAACAGATACGCAGTATTTT.

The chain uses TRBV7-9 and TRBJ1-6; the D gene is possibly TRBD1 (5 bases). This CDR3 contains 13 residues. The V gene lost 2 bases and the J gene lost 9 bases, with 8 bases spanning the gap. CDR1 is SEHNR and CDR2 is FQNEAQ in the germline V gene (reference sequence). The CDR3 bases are TGTGCCAGCAGCTTACAGGGTGGTTCACCCCTCCACTTT. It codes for CASSLQGGSPLHF. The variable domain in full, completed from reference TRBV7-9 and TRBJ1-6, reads DTGVSQNPRHKITKRGQNVTFRCDPISEHNRLYWYRQTLGQGPEFLTYFQNEAQLEKSRLLSDRFSAERPKGSFSTLEIQRTEQGDSAMYLCASSLQGGSPLHFGNGTRLTVT.